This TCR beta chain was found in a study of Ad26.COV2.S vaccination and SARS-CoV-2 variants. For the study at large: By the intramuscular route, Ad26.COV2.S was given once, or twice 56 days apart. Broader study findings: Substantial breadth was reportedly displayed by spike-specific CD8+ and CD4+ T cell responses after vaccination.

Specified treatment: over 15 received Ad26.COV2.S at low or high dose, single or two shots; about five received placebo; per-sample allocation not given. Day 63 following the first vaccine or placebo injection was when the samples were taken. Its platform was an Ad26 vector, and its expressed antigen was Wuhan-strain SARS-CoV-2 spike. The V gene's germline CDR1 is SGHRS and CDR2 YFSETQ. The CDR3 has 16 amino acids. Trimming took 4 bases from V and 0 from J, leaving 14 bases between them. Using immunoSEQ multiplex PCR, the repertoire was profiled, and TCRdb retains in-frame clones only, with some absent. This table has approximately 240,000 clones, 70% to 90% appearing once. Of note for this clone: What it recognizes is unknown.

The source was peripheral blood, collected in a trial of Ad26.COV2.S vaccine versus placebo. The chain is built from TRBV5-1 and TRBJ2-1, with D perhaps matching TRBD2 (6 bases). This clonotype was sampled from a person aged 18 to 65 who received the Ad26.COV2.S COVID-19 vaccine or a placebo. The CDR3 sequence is CASSPQAGSSYNEQFF. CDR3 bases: TGCGCCAGCAGCCCCCAAGCGGGTAGCTCCTACAATGAGCAGTTCTTC.